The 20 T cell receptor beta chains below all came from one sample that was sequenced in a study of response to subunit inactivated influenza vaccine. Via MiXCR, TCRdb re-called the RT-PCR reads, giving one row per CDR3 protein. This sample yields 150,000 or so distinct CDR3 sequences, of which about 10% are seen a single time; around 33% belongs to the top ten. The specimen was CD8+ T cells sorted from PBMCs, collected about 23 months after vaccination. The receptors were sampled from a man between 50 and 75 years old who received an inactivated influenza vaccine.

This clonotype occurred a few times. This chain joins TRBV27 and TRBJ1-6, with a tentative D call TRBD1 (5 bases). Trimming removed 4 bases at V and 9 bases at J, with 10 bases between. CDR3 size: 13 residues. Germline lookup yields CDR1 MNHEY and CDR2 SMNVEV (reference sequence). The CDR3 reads CASSSPGGSPLHF. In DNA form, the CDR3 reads TGTGCCAGCAGTTCCCCGGGGGGTTCACCCCTCCACTTT.

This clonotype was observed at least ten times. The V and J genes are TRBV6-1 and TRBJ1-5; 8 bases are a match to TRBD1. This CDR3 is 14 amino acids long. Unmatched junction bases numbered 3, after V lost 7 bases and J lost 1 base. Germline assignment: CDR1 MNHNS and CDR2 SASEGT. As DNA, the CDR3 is TGTGCCAGCACTCACAGGGGGAGCAATCAGCCCCAGCATTTT. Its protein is CASTHRGSNQPQHF.

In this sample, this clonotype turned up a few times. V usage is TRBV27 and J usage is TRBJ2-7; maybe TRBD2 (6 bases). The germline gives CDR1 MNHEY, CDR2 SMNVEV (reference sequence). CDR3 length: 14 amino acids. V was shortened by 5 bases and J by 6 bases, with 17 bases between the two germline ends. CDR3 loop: CASSTLATSGEQYF. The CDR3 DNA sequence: TGTGCCAGCAGTACCCTAGCGACGTCTGGCGAGCAGTACTTC.

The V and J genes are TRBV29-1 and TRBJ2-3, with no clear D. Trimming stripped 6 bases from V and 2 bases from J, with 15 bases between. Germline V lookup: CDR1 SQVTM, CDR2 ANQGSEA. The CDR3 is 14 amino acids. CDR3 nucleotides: TGCAGCGTCCCCCTGGGGTATATCACAGATACGCAGTATTTT. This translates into CSVPLGYITDTQYF.

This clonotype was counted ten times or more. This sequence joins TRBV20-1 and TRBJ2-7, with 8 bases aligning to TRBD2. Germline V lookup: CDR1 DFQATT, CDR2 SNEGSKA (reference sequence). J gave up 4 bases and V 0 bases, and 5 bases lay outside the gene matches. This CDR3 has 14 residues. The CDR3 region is CSARDSREGYEQYF. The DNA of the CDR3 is TGCAGTGCTAGAGATTCACGGGAGGGATACGAGCAGTACTTC.

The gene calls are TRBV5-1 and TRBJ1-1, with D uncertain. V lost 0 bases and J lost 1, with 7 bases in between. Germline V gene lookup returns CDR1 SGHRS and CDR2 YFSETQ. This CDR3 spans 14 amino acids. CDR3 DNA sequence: TGCGCCAGCAGCTTGGAGACGGAGAACACTGAAGCTTTCTTT. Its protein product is CASSLETENTEAFF.

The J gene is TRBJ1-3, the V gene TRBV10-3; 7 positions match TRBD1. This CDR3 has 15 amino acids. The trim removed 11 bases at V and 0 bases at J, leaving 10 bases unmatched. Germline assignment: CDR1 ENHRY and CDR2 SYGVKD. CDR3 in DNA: TGTGCCGACCCACAGGGGAAAAGCTCTGGAAACACCATATATTTT. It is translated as CADPQGKSSGNTIYF.

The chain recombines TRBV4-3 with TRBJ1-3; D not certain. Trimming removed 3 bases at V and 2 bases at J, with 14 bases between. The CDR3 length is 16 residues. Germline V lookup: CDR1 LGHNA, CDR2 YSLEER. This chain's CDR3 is CASSHALYAPGNTIYF. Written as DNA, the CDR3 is TGCGCCAGCAGCCACGCCCTGTACGCGCCTGGAAACACCATATATTTT.

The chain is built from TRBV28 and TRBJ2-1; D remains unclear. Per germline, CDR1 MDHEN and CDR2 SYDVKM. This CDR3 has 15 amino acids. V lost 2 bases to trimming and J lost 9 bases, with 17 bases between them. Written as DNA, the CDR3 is TGTGCCAGCAGTTTAACCCAGGCGCCTCTGTCTGAGCAGTTCTTC. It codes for CASSLTQAPLSEQFF.

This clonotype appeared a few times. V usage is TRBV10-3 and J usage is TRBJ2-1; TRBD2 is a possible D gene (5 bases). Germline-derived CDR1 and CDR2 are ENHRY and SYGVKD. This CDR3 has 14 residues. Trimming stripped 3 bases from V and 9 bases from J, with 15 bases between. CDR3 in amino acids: CAISDPGRGFEQFF. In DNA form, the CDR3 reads TGTGCCATCAGTGACCCCGGGCGCGGGTTTGAGCAGTTCTTC.

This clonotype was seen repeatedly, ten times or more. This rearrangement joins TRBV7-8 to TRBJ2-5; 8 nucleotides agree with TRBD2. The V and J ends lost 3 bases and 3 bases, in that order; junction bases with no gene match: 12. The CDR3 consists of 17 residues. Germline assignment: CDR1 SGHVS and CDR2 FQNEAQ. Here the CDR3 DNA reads TGTGCCAGCAGCTTGGGTAGCGGGACCTTCCGGAAAGAGACCCAGTACTTC. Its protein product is CASSLGSGTFRKETQYF.

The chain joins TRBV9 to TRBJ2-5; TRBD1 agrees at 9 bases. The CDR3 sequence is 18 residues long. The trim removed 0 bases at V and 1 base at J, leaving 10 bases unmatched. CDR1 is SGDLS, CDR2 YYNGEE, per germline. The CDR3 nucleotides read TGTGCCAGCAGCGTAGCTTTTGGGACAGGGACCTCCCAAGAGACCCAGTACTTC. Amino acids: CASSVAFGTGTSQETQYF.

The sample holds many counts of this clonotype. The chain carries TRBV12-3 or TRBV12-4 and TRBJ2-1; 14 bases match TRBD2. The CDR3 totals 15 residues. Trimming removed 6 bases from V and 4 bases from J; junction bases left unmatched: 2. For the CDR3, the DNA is TGTGCCAGCAGCCGACTAGCGGGAGGGTACAATGAGCAGTTCTTC. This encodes CASSRLAGGYNEQFF.

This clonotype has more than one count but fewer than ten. In nucleotides, the CDR3 is TGTGCCAGCAGCAACGTGAATGGAGAAAATAATTCACCCCTCCACTTT. As protein: CASSNVNGENNSPLHF. This chain links TRBV7-6 with TRBJ1-6; D remains ambiguous. CDR1 and CDR2 (germline): SGHVS, FNYEAQ. The germline V and J ends were trimmed by 5 bases and 5 bases, with 16 bases remaining between them. The CDR3 consists of 16 residues. Full variable domain (rest looked up from reference TRBV7-6 and TRBJ1-6): GAGVSQSPRYKVTKRGQDVALRCDPISGHVSLYWYRQALGQGPEFLTYFNYEAQQDKSGLPNDRFSAERPEGSISTLTIQRTEQRDSAMYRCASSNVNGENNSPLHFGNGTRLTVT.

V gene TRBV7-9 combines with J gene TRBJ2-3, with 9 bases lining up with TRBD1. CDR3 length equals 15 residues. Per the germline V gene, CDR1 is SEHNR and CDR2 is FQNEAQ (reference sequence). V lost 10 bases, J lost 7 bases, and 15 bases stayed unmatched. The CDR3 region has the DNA TGTGCCACAGGGGGACCGGGACAGGGTGTAAATACGCAGTATTTT. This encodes CATGGPGQGVNTQYF.

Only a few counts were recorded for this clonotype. The chain's CDR3 is CASSQEGQKAKNIQYF. Written as DNA, the CDR3 is TGTGCCAGCAGCCAGGAGGGCCAGAAAGCCAAAAACATTCAGTACTTC. V and J are TRBV14 and TRBJ2-4; D is possibly TRBD2 (6 bases). Germline V CDR1 and CDR2: SGHDN, FVKESK. The germline V and J ends were trimmed by 3 bases and 0 bases, with 12 bases remaining between them. This CDR3 has 16 amino acids.

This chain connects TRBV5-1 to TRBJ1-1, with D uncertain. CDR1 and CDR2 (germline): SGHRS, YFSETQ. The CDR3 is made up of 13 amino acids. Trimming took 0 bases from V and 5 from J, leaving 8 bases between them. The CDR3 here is CASSLGGETEAFF. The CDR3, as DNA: TGCGCCAGCAGCTTGGGGGGAGAAACTGAAGCTTTCTTT. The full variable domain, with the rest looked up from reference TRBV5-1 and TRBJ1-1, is KAGVTQTPRYLIKTRGQQVTLSCSPISGHRSVSWYQQTPGQGLQFLFEYFSETQRNKGNFPGRFSGRQFSNSRSEMNVSTLELGDSALYLCASSLGGETEAFFGQGTRLTVV.

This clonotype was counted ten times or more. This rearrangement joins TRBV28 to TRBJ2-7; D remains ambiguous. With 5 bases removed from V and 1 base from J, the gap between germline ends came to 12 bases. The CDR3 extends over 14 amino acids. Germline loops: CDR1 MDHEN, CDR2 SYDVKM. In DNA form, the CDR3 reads TGTGCCAGCAGTCCCACACCGGGTTCCTACGAGCAGTACTTC. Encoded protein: CASSPTPGSYEQYF.

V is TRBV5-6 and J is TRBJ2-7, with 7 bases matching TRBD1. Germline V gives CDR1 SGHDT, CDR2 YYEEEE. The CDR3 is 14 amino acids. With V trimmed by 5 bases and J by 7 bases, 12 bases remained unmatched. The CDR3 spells CASSVGQAYREQYF. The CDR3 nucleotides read TGTGCCAGCAGTGTAGGACAGGCCTACCGGGAGCAGTACTTC.

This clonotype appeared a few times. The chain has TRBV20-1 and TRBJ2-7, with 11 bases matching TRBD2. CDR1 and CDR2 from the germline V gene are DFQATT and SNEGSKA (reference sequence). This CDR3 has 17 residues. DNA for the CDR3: TGCAGCGGAATGGGGCTAGCGGGAGGTTTGAGGTTCTACGAGCAGTACTTC. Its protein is CSGMGLAGGLRFYEQYF.